A single sample gave rise to the 17 T cell receptor beta chains below, sequenced in a study of cytomegalovirus exposure and HLA in healthy donors. PCR involved 60 Vbeta and 13 Jbeta primers. Assay used: immunoSEQ multiplex PCR; TCRdb lists only in-frame clones, some missing. This sample's table reports 130,000 to 150,000 clones. What was sequenced was PBMCs. Receptor source: a man aged 40-55 years in good health and CMV-seronegative.

This sequence joins TRBV7-2 and TRBJ2-3; a weak D match, TRBD2 (6 bases). Per germline, CDR1 SGHTA and CDR2 FQGNSA. The CDR3 extends over 14 amino acids. Trimming pared 8 bases from V and 1 base from J, leaving 13 bases between. The CDR3 spells CASLRTTRTDTQYF. CDR3 nucleotides: TGTGCCAGCTTAAGGACTACACGCACAGATACGCAGTATTTT.

The CDR3 DNA sequence: TGTGCCAGCAGCCCCGAGAGGGGGATTAACTACGAGCAGTACTTC. Translated, it gives CASSPERGINYEQYF. V and J are TRBV7-2 and TRBJ2-7, with a possible D match to TRBD1 (6 bases). This CDR3 has 15 residues. With 5 bases removed from V and 3 bases from J, the gap between germline ends came to 17 bases. Germline V gene sequence: CDR1 SGHTA, CDR2 FQGNSA.

The chain couples TRBV7-2 to TRBJ1-1; 7 positions agree with TRBD1. Germline V gene lookup returns CDR1 SGHTA and CDR2 FQGNSA. The CDR3 consists of 14 residues. V gave up 6 bases and J gave up 5 bases; unmatched junction bases: 9. CDR3 nucleotides: TGTGCCAGCAGAACTTACAGGGGTGGGACTGAAGCTTTCTTT. Amino acid sequence: CASRTYRGGTEAFF.

This rearrangement joins TRBV28 to TRBJ1-1, with 7 bases identical to TRBD1. Losses at the gene ends were 7 bases for V and 5 bases for J; bases not matched to a gene: 7. The germline gives CDR1 MDHEN, CDR2 SYDVKM. The CDR3 has 13 residues. CDR3 loop: CASTQQGRTEAFF. CDR3 sequence (DNA): TGTGCCAGCACCCAACAGGGGAGGACTGAAGCTTTCTTT.

The chain recombines TRBV29-1 with TRBJ2-3, with 7 bases fitting TRBD2. The CDR3 is 12 residues long. CDR1 and CDR2 (germline): SQVTM, ANQGSEA. V dropped 4 bases and J dropped 4; count of bases not matched to a gene: 2. CDR3 protein: CSVAAGADTQYF. The CDR3 nucleotides are TGCAGCGTTGCCGCGGGGGCAGATACGCAGTATTTT.

V is TRBV5-6 and J is TRBJ2-1; D is ambiguous. Trimming cost V 2 bases and J 0 bases, with 6 bases left between them. Germline CDR1 and CDR2: SGHDT and YYEEEE. The CDR3 totals 14 residues. The CDR3 DNA is TGTGCCAGCAGCTTAGTCAGCTCCTACAATGAGCAGTTCTTC. Protein product: CASSLVSSYNEQFF. Based on the CDR3 plus reference TRBV5-6 and TRBJ2-1, the full variable domain is DAGVTQSPTHLIKTRGQQVTLRCSPKSGHDTVSWYQQALGQGPQFIFQYYEEEERQRGNFPDRFSGHQFPNYSSELNVNALLLGDSALYLCASSLVSSYNEQFFGPGTRLTVL.

This chain connects TRBV29-1 to TRBJ2-3; D might be TRBD2 (7 bases). Germline lookup yields CDR1 SQVTM and CDR2 ANQGSEA. V lost 6 bases to trimming and J lost 2 bases, with 9 bases between them. The CDR3 sequence is 12 residues long. Here the CDR3 DNA reads TGCAGCGTCGGGGGGCACACAGATACGCAGTATTTT. It is translated as CSVGGHTDTQYF.

This rearrangement joins TRBV11-3 to TRBJ2-5; 7 nucleotides line up with TRBD2. The V gene's germline CDR1 is SGHNT and CDR2 YENEEA. Losses at the gene ends were 3 bases for V and 4 bases for J; bases not matched to a gene: 8. This CDR3 contains 15 residues. The CDR3 sequence: CASSFSSGHSETQYF. The DNA for the CDR3 is TGTGCCAGCAGCTTTTCTAGCGGCCATTCAGAGACCCAGTACTTC.

The chain employs TRBV7-2 and TRBJ2-7; 7 bases align to TRBD2. J was trimmed by 6 bases and V by 4 bases; bases with no gene match: 12. This CDR3 is 15 amino acids long. The germline V gene has CDR1 SGHTA and CDR2 FQGNSA. The CDR3 nucleotides read TGTGCCAGCAGCTCTCGGACTAGACCGCCTATCGAGCAGTACTTC. Translating it yields CASSSRTRPPIEQYF.

The chain joins TRBV5-1 to TRBJ1-6; TRBD1 might be the D (5 bases). Germline loops: CDR1 SGHRS, CDR2 YFSETQ. V was pared by 3 bases and J by 4 bases, with 20 bases between. The CDR3 is 18 residues long. CDR3 DNA: TGCGCCAGCAGCTCCCTTCCCCAGACAGTAGAGTATAATTCACCCCTCCACTTT. This codes for CASSSLPQTVEYNSPLHF.

The chain joins TRBV10-3 to TRBJ1-3; 9 bases fit TRBD1. The CDR3 extends over 16 amino acids. V trimming: 6 bases; J trimming: 2 bases; junction bases outside the gene matches: 8. Germline CDR1 reads ENHRY; CDR2 reads SYGVKD. CDR3 DNA: TGTGCCATCAGCCAAGGACAGGGGACTACTGGAAACACCATATATTTT. Protein sequence: CAISQGQGTTGNTIYF.

V gene TRBV7-6 combines with J gene TRBJ2-7, with 8 bases fitting TRBD1. The germline gives CDR1 SGHVS, CDR2 FNYEAQ. V shed 1 base, J shed 1 base, and the junction held 3 bases outside the gene matches. The CDR3 totals 15 residues. The CDR3 reads CASSLDRGSSYEQYF. CDR3 sequence (DNA): TGTGCCAGCAGCTTAGACAGGGGGTCTTCCTACGAGCAGTACTTC.

The chain uses TRBV11-2 and TRBJ2-7; 8 nucleotides match TRBD2. The CDR3 runs to 15 residues. The germline V gene encodes CDR1 SGHAT and CDR2 FQNNGV. The V and J ends lost 4 bases and 3 bases, in that order; junction bases with no gene match: 8. CDR3 region: CASSSSGGPLYEQYF. The CDR3 bases are TGTGCCAGCAGCTCCTCGGGGGGGCCCCTCTACGAGCAGTACTTC.

V is TRBV6-5 and J is TRBJ1-2; D gene ambiguous. Germline-derived CDR1 and CDR2 are MNHEY and SVGAGI. The CDR3 has 12 amino acids. V was pared by 2 bases and J by 8 bases, with 9 bases between. The CDR3 sequence: CASSYAGSGYTF. CDR3 in DNA: TGTGCCAGCAGTTACGCGGGGTCCGGCTACACCTTC.

This chain links TRBV9 with TRBJ1-2, with TRBD1 as a possible D gene (6 bases). V lost 4 bases and J lost 4, with 20 bases in between. The CDR3 is 16 amino acids. CDR1 and CDR2 (germline): SGDLS, YYNGEE. The CDR3 bases are TGTGCCAGCAGCTCGAGGGGGGGGCAGGGCCGCTATGGCTACACCTTC. Its protein is CASSSRGGQGRYGYTF.

The V gene is TRBV29-1, the J gene TRBJ1-2; D is ambiguous. Per the germline V gene, CDR1 is SQVTM and CDR2 is ANQGSEA. The V end was cut by 3 bases, the J end by 8 bases, with 13 bases between. The CDR3 length is 12 residues. The CDR3, as DNA: TGCAGCGTTGATTGGGGAGCTTACGGCTACACCTTC. As protein: CSVDWGAYGYTF.

This CDR3 reads CASSLVFSGGAYEQYF. The CDR3, as DNA: TGTGCCAGCAGCTTAGTGTTCAGCGGGGGGGCCTACGAGCAGTACTTC. The chain recombines TRBV7-9 with TRBJ2-7; 10 positions agree with TRBD2. The junction had 5 bases not matched to a gene; V was cut back by 1 base and J by 2 bases. The CDR3 sequence is 16 residues long. Per the germline V gene, CDR1 is SEHNR and CDR2 is FQNEAQ (reference sequence).